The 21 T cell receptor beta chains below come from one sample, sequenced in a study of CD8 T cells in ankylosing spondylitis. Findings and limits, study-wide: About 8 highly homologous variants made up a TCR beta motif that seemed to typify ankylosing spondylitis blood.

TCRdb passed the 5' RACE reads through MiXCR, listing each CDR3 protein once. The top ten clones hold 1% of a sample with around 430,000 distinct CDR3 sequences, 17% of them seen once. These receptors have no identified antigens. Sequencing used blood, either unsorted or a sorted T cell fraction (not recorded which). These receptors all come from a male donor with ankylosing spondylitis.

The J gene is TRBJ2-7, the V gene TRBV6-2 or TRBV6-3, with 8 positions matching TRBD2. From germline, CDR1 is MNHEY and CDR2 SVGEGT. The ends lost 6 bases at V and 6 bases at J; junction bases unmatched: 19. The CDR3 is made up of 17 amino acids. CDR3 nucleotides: TGTGCCAGCAGCGACCCACTGACCGGGACTAGGTCCGCCGAGCAGTACTTC. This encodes CASSDPLTGTRSAEQYF.

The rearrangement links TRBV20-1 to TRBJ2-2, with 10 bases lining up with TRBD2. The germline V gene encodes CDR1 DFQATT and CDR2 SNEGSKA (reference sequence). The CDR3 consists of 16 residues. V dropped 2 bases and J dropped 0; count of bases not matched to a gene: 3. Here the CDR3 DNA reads TGCAGTGCTAGATTAGCGGGGGGCCCGAACACCGGGGAGCTGTTTTTT. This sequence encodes CSARLAGGPNTGELFF.

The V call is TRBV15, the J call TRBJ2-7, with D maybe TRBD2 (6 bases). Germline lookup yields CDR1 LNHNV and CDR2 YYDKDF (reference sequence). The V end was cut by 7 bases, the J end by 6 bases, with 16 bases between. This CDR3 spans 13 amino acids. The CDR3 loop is CATNSGQEGEQYF. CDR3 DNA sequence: TGTGCCACCAACTCCGGCCAGGAGGGCGAGCAGTACTTC.

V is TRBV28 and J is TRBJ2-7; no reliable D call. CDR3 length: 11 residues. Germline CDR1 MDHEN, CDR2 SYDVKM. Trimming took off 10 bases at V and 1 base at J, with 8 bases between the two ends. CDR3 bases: TGTGCCACACAGAGATCCTACGAGCAGTACTTC. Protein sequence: CATQRSYEQYF.

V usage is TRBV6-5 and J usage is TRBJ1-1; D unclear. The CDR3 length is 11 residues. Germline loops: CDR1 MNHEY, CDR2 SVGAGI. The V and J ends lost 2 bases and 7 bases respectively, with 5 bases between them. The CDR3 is CASSYGFEAFF. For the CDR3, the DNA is TGTGCCAGCAGTTACGGGTTTGAAGCTTTCTTT.

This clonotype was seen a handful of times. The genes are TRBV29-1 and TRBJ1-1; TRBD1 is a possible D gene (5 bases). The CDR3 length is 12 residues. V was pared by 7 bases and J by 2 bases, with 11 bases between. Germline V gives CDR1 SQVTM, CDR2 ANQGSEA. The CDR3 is CSGGRGNTEAFF. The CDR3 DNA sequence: TGCAGCGGGGGCCGCGGCAACACTGAAGCTTTCTTT.

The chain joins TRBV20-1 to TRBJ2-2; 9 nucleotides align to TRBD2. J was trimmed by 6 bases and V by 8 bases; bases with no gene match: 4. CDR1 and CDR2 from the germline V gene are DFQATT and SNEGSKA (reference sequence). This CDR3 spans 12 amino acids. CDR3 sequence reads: CSISGSSGELFF. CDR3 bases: TGCAGTATTAGCGGGAGTTCCGGGGAGCTGTTTTTT.

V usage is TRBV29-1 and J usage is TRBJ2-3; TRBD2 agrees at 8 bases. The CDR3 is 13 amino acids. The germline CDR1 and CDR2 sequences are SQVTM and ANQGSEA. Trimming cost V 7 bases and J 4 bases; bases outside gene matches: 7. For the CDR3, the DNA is TGCAGCGGGGGGCGGGGGGCTGCAGATACGCAGTATTTT. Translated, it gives CSGGRGAADTQYF.

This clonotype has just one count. The CDR3 loop is CASRERVSNTEAFF. The CDR3 DNA is TGCGCCAGCAGGGAACGGGTCTCTAACACTGAAGCTTTCTTT. The rearrangement joins TRBV5-1 to TRBJ1-1; no clear D gene. CDR1 and CDR2 (germline): SGHRS, YFSETQ. CDR3 length: 14 residues. With 5 bases removed from V and 2 bases from J, the gap between germline ends came to 13 bases.

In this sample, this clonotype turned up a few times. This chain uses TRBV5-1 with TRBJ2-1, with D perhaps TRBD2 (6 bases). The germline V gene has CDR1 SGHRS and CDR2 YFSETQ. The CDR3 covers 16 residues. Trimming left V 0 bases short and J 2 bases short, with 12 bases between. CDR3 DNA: TGCGCCAGCAGCTTGGGTGGTAGCGGCACCTACAATGAGCAGTTCTTC. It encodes CASSLGGSGTYNEQFF.

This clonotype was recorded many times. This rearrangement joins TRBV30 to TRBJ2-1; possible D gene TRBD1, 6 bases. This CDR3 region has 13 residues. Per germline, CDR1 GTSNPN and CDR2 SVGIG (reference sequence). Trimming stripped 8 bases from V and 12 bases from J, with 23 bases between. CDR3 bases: TGTGCCGCCGAAGGGGGTGCAGAACGCCTGCAGTTCTTC. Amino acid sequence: CAAEGGAERLQFF. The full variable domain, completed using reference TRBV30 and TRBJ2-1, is SQTIHQWPATLVQPVGSPLSLECTVEGTSNPNLYWYRQAAGRGLQLLFYSVGIGQISSEVPQNLSASRPQDRQFILSSKKLLLSDSGFYLCAAEGGAERLQFFGPGTRLTVL.

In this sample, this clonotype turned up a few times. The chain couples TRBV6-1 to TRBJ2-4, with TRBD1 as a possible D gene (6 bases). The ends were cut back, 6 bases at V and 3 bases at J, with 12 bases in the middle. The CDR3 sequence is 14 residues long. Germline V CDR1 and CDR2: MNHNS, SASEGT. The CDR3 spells CASRPRGGKNIQYF. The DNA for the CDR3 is TGTGCCAGCAGGCCCAGGGGTGGCAAAAACATTCAGTACTTC.

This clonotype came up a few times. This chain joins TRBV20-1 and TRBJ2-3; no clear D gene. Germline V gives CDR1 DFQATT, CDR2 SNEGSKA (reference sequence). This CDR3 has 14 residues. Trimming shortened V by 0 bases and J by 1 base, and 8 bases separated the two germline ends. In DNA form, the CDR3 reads TGCAGTGCTAGAGACGGACGGGGCACAGATACGCAGTATTTT. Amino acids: CSARDGRGTDTQYF.

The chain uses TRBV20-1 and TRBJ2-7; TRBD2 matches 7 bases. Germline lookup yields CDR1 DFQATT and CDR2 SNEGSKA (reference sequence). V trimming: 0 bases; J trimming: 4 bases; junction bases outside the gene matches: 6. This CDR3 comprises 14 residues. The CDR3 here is CSARDPSGGYEQYF. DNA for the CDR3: TGCAGTGCTAGAGATCCGTCGGGGGGATACGAGCAGTACTTC.

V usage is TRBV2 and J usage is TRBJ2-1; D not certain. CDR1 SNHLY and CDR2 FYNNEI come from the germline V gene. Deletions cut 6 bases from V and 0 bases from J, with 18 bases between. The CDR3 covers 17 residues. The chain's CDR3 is CASSRKKGLSSYNEQFF. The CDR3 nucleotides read TGTGCCAGCAGCCGAAAGAAGGGTTTAAGCTCCTACAATGAGCAGTTCTTC.

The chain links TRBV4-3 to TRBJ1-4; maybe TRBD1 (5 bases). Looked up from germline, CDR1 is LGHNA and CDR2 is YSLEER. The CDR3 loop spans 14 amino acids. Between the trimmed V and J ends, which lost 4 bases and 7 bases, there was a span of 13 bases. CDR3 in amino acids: CASSRLRDGEKLFF. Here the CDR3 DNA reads TGCGCCAGCAGCCGCCTCCGGGACGGTGAAAAACTGTTTTTT.

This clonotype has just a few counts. CDR3 sequence reads: CASRHSGGTEAFF. CDR3 in DNA: TGTGCCAGCAGACATTCAGGGGGCACTGAAGCTTTCTTT. This chain connects TRBV11-2 to TRBJ1-1; TRBD1 matches at 7 bases. Germline V gene data show CDR1 as SGHAT and CDR2 as FQNNGV. The CDR3 length is 13 residues. After removal of 6 bases from V and 4 bases from J, the junction contained 5 bases not matched to a gene.

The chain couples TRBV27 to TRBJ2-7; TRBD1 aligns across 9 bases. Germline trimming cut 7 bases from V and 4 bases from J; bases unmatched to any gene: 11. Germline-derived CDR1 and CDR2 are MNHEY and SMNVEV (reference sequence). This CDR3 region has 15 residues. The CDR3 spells CASTSSGTGIYEQYF. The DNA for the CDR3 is TGTGCCAGCACCTCCTCCGGGACAGGGATTTACGAGCAGTACTTC.

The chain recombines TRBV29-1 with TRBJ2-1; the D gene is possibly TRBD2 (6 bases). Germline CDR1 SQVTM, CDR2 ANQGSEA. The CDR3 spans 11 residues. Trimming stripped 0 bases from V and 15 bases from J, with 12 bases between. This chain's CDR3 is CSVEDRGSWFF. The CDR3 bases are TGCAGCGTTGAAGATCGGGGGTCCTGGTTCTTC.

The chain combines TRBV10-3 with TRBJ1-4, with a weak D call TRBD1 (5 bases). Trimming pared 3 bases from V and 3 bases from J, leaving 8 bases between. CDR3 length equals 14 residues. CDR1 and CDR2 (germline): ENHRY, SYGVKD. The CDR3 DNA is TGTGCCATCAGTGATCAGGGATCTAATGAAAAACTGTTTTTT. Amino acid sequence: CAISDQGSNEKLFF.

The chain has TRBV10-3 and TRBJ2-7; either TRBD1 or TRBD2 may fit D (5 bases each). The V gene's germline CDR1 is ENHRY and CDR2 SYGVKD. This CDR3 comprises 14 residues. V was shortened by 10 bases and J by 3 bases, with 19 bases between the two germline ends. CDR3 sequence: CATWPGAERYEQYF. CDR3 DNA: TGTGCCACCTGGCCCGGGGCTGAGCGCTACGAGCAGTACTTC.